This T cell receptor (beta chain) is drawn from a study of cytomegalovirus exposure and HLA in healthy donors (TCRdb year 2017). At the level of the whole study: A later analysis indicated that the 95 to 150 validation repertoires were generated on the platform also employed for the 670 or so repertoires of the first cohort. A separate validation cohort of 100 to 150 different subjects was used in addition to the roughly 720-subject first cohort. The study aimed to test whether cataloging public T cell receptors could reveal signatures of past pathogen exposure. The study combined high-throughput TCR immunosequencing, statistical association of individual TCRs with disease status, and machine learning to predict cytomegalovirus infection status.

Concerning this clone itself: There is no known antigen for this receptor. Per-nucleotide qualities are absent, and no much larger clonotype sits a single base away.

Receptor amplification or capture employed the immunoSEQ multiplex PCR assay. The authors processed their data as follows. To diagnose cytomegalovirus status from the catalog of TCR beta chain sequences, a statistical classification framework was built. Not all clones reach the TCRdb copy of this immuneACCESS table, which keeps in-frame sequences only. Checked studies attribute under half of the gap to unresolved V genes and leave the rest unexplained. That table supplies the V and J calls and clone size; D and trimming were determined from the DNA. A total of about 98,000 clones appear in this sample, roughly 95% of them only once. The biggest ten clones account for 0.89% of the sample. Study-level results and caveats: The study listed 164 TCR beta chains as associated with cytomegalovirus. Subsequent analysis determined that TCRs grouped into clusters in the first cohort also showed a tendency toward co-occurrence across the 130 or so validation repertoires, and approximately 93% of cluster scores exceeded 0. According to the authors, the approach could potentially be generalized to other disease states and immunological phenotypes. In vitro tests confirmed that a few of the cytomegalovirus-associated TCR beta chains recognize cytomegalovirus antigens. In both the original and validation cohorts, the classifier was reported to diagnose cytomegalovirus status with high specificity and sensitivity. The validation cohort had no HLA typing available for a later analysis, so co-occurrence within that cohort was assessed over all 120 or so repertoires. While some public TCRs were present in many individuals, most TCR sequences turned up only very rarely across donors.

Cut back by 4 bases and 1 base, the V and J ends lie 11 bases apart. There are 14 amino acids in the CDR3, from cysteine to phenylalanine inclusive. Only the CDR3 DNA stays, 42 bases, in frame from base 1. According to the germline V gene, CDR1 reads SGHRS and CDR2 reads YFSETQ. The donors belonged to the validation cohort of 90 to 150 subjects, which was separate from the roughly 680-subject first cohort. The chain joins TRBV5-1 to TRBJ1-1; a confident D gene designation cannot be given. Specimen: PBMCs. The clonotype originates from a young woman in good health and CMV-seronegative. The nucleotide sequence reads as follows: TGCGCCAGCAGCCCACGCCCCGGGAACACTGAAGCTTTCTTT. Its product reads: CASSPRPGNTEAFF.